This T cell receptor beta chain is from a study of identical twins' blood T cells. Study at large: Approximately 12 libraries, six alpha and six beta, gave about 49 million reads.

Per the germline V gene, CDR1 is SGHDT and CDR2 is YYEEEE. Trimming pared 2 bases from V and 0 bases from J, leaving 11 bases between. This CDR3 has 15 residues. Per the original data handling: Each donor had about 95,000 to nearly 550,000 clonotypes. One entry per CDR3 protein results from TCRdb running MiXCR on the 5' RACE reads. The V and J calls and clone size are TCRdb's, not the authors'. The sample has a few hundred thousand distinct CDR3 sequences, over 25% seen once. The clonotype originates from a woman aged 18 to 55 in good health. The V and J genes are TRBV5-6 and TRBJ1-2, with D maybe TRBD1 (5 bases). Source material: PBMCs. In nucleotides, the CDR3 is TGTGCCAGCAGCTTTGTGGGGCGAGCTAACTATGGCTACACCTTC. Its protein is CASSFVGRANYGYTF.